This T cell receptor (beta chain) is drawn from a study of cytomegalovirus exposure and HLA in healthy donors (dated by TCRdb to about 2017). The study in broad terms: An earlier analysis of roughly 610 of the donors reported under 300 Gb of sequence data and about 120 million unique TCR beta sequences obtained from around 190 million T cells. Among the roughly 390 genotyped donors, around 81% belonged to the genetic ancestry cluster associated with self-reported Caucasian donors. The number of typed donors differed by locus: roughly 620-630 for A, B, C, DRB1 and DQB1; about 520 for DQA1; some 610 for DPA1; and 400 to 480 for DPB1. A later analysis re-examined previously published TCR beta repertoires from over 500 donors and added high-resolution HLA genotyping to investigate patterns of TCR occurrence. Rather than using new phenotypic data, the later analysis identified candidate immune exposures from TCR beta sequences and from how often those sequences occurred across donors. High-throughput TCR immunosequencing, statistical association of individual TCRs with disease status, and machine learning were combined to predict cytomegalovirus infection status. Roughly 5 DR-DQ haplotypes were handled as single units for association and clustering because linkage in the cohort was strong. Both class I and class II loci were covered by HLA typing, at four-digit resolution. On average, roughly 200,000 unique TCR beta nucleotide sequences were sequenced per donor among more than 350 genotyped donors of the cohort, with roughly 18% of those sequences being non-productive. About 310 gigabases of sequencing data and 70 million to 100 million unique TCR sequences were included in an early release covering over 600 HLA-typed donors. All discovery cohort repertoires had been generated on a single sequencing platform. The study used immunosequencing to profile the T cell repertoires of 666 subjects and linked those repertoires to cytomegalovirus serostatus. Donor age, sex, ethnicity and CMV serostatus were compiled alongside the repertoire data. The study aimed to test whether signatures of past pathogen exposure could be identified by cataloging public T cell receptors. To decide whether each TCR beta V gene segment behaved as functional or pseudogenic, an earlier analysis of 587 of the donors relied on high-throughput TCR beta sequencing. A later genetic analysis took genome-wide SNP genotypes for about 55% of the 666 donors and used that subset as a discovery cohort. Besides the first cohort of more than 650 subjects, a separate validation cohort made up of about 120 different subjects was used.

Libraries were built with the immunoSEQ multiplex PCR assay. A mixture of 60 forward primers for TCR Vbeta segments and 13 reverse primers for TCR Jbeta segments was used in the multiplex PCR. A multiplex PCR assay on genomic DNA amplified the CDR3 region of rearranged TCR beta genes. The Illumina HiSeq System was used to sequence the amplified TCR beta libraries as 87-base-pair reads. The paper's processing steps were these. A later analysis counted about 76 million unique TCR beta chains across the approximately 700 repertoires, and around 9.9 million of these chains were shared by at least two donors. To remove PCR and sequencing errors, raw reads were error-corrected and collapsed into unique sequences using a nearest-neighbor algorithm that merged closely related sequences. CDR3 sequences were aligned to IMGT reference sequences to assign V, D and J gene segments. For a sequence to be retained, a match of at least six nucleotides was required to both a V gene segment and a J gene segment. A rearrangement was called productive if the CDR3 had no stop codons and remained in frame with V and J, and every other rearrangement was called non-productive. Following IMGT convention, CDR3 was defined as the stretch from the second conserved V-encoded cysteine up to the conserved J-encoded phenylalanine. The earlier analysis of about 530 of the donors excluded any sequence lacking an unambiguous match to a single V gene segment. In an earlier analysis of a few hundred of the donors, V segments were called functional above 56.7% productive rearrangements and were called segregating when the between-donor standard deviation exceeded 5%. A statistical classification framework was built to diagnose cytomegalovirus status from the catalog of TCR beta chain sequences. In a later analysis, V and J genes were assigned by comparing TCR nucleotide sequences against IMGT/GENE-DB human TR gene sequences. In a later analysis, CDR3 sequences and most-parsimonious VDJ recombination scenarios were assigned using the TCRdist pipeline. In a later analysis, each TCR beta chain was defined by its CDR3 amino acid sequence together with its V-gene family, and reads without a unique V-gene family were excluded. To address suspected cross-contamination and a sequencing artifact, a later analysis removed a few hundred highly shared, low-generation-probability nucleotide sequences. For each public chain, a later analysis derived a clonal expansion index from normalized ranks of inferred template counts within each repertoire. Generation probabilities in a later analysis came from a VDJ recombination model fitted to out-of-frame rearrangements, and those results were checked against IGoR. In a later analysis, TCR-TCR, TCR-HLA and TCR-CMV co-occurrence was scored with hypergeometric tests, and a repertoire-size bias correction was applied to TCR pairs. A later analysis estimated false discovery rates by permuting HLA or CMV assignments 20 times. A later analysis grouped co-occurring TCRs with DBSCAN, adding TCRdist sequence similarity when clustering within HLA-allele-positive subsets. Repertoires with fewer than 30,000 or more than 120,000 public chains, plus five repertoires with anomalous nucleotide sharing, were excluded from co-occurrence clustering. What TCRdb holds here is the immuneACCESS table cut down to in-frame rearrangements. Part of the clones is not present; checked against another copy, under half of the missing clones reflect an unresolved V gene, and the others are unexplained. The D gene and trimming were derived from the DNA, and the V and J assignments and clone size from that table. The sample records tens of thousands of clones, 65% to 80% of which are singletons. The ten largest clones capture about 6.8% of the sample.

There are 14 amino acids in the CDR3, from cysteine to phenylalanine inclusive. CDR3 DNA is the only sequence kept; it has 42 bases, read in frame from the first base. The germline V gene (reference sequence) supplies CDR1 LNHDA and CDR2 SQIVND. V drops 5 bases and J drops 10 bases, leaving 17 bases in between. What the authors observed across the whole study: The earlier analysis of 587 of the donors excluded some 15 rarely observed V segments, including chromosome 9 orphons, because counts were too low. In this cohort, only TCR beta chains were sequenced, and detectable features were limited by the absence of alpha or paired-chain data. In both the original and validation cohorts, the classifier was reported to diagnose cytomegalovirus status with high specificity and sensitivity. Correlated functional status among segregating V segments might reflect linkage disequilibrium, but an unknown experimental factor could not be ruled out. Because some donors lacked HLA typing at each locus, the association tests relied only on the typed subset. In a later analysis, the rate of TCR association differed among HLA loci, with DRB1 alleles having the most associated TCRs and HLA-C alleles having the fewest. Specific HLA alleles were associated with 15,000 to 20,000 TCR beta sequences at a false discovery rate of 0.05 in a later analysis. While some public TCRs were present in many individuals, most TCR sequences turned up only very rarely across donors. A group of highly shared sequence variants was considered likely to be a technical artifact of the sequencing pipeline. The 87-base-pair reads could not distinguish some IMGT-functional V segments, including TRBV6-2 and TRBV6-3, so those segments were excluded. The study listed approximately 150 TCR beta chains as associated with cytomegalovirus. A further reported finding was that TCR beta sequences accurately predicted the HLA-A and HLA-B alleles for most subjects in the first cohort. In a later analysis, most CMV-associated TCR beta chains were found to appear HLA-restricted, with HLA associations seemingly driven largely by CMV exposure. In a later analysis, several top co-occurrence clusters were reported to appear linked to parvovirus B19, influenza, CMV and Epstein-Barr virus. A later analysis found that HLA-associated TCR beta chains were more clonally expanded and had lower generation probabilities than equally common non-associated chains. Roughly uniform sequencing depth across donors was assumed in presence/absence analyses, although this assumption may not hold. V-gene and J-gene trimming of TCR beta chains was associated with a missense DCLRE1C variant in a later genetic analysis, and the association was replicated in an independent cohort. When HLA alleles, especially DR and DQ, strongly co-occurred, TCR associations were difficult to assign to individual alleles. The authors suggested that the approach could potentially be generalized to other disease states and immunological phenotypes. In an earlier analysis of 450 to 750 of the donors, most TCR beta V segments appeared in productive rearrangements about 87% or about 30% of the time, broadly matching IMGT annotations. CMV serostatus was the only immune exposure information available for the cohort. In vitro tests confirmed that three of the cytomegalovirus-associated TCR beta chains recognize cytomegalovirus antigens. A later genetic analysis reported fewer N-insertions in productive TCRs among donors in an Asian-associated ancestry cluster than the approximately 700-donor mean.

The cohort consisted of hundreds of healthy bone marrow donors. All cohort members were sampled while nominally healthy, although unrecorded immune exposures were likely present. The donor was CMV seropositive and was included in the group of almost 300 seropositive cohort members. A peripheral blood sample was collected from each donor, and TCR beta sequencing was performed on peripheral blood mononuclear cells. Genomic DNA was extracted from the blood cell samples with the Qiagen DNeasy Blood Extraction Kit. Comment on this clone: This clone's antigen is unknown. Base-call qualities are not available, and no considerably larger clone is one nucleotide away.

The specimen was PBMCs. In this chain, TRBV19 is recombined with TRBJ1-4; the D gene is perhaps TRBD1, on 6 matching bases. The source of this sequence is a man aged 30 to 39 in good health and CMV-seropositive. The bases are TGTGCCAGTAGTCCACAGGGTAGTAGTGGAAAACTGTTTTTT. This codes for CASSPQGSSGKLFF.